Following are 27 T cell receptor beta chains from one sample sequenced in a study of T cell responses to AZD1222 COVID-19 vaccine. TCRdb keeps only in-frame clones here, not all; method: immunoSEQ multiplex PCR. The data show some 120,000 clones, 75% to 85% seen once. Here the sequenced sample was peripheral blood, taken 28 days after the second AZD1222 dose. The receptors here all came from an adult who received the AZD1222 COVID-19 vaccine.

The V and J genes are TRBV7-8 and TRBJ2-2; possibly TRBD1 or TRBD2 for D (5 bases each). Deletions cut 4 bases from V and 3 bases from J, with 12 bases between. Germline CDR1 reads SGHVS; CDR2 reads FQNEAQ. There are 15 residues in the CDR3. This chain's CDR3 is CASSYRDRYTGELFF. The CDR3 DNA follows: TGTGCCAGCAGCTACCGGGACCGATACACCGGGGAGCTGTTTTTT.

This sequence joins TRBV19 and TRBJ1-2; 11 positions agree with TRBD1. This CDR3 has 15 amino acids. Looked up from germline, CDR1 is LNHDA and CDR2 is SQIVND (reference sequence). J gave up 3 bases and V 4 bases, and 4 bases lay outside the gene matches. The CDR3 spells CASSTWTGGHYGYTF. CDR3 nucleotides: TGTGCCAGTAGTACATGGACAGGGGGCCACTATGGCTACACCTTC. The complete variable domain, with remaining parts taken from reference TRBV19 and TRBJ1-2, reads DGGITQSPKYLFRKEGQNVTLSCEQNLNHDAMYWYRQDPGQGLRLIYYSQIVNDFQKGDIAEGYSVSREKKESFPLTVTSAQKNPTAFYLCASSTWTGGHYGYTFGSGTRLTVV.

The chain uses TRBV11-2 and TRBJ2-1; possible D gene TRBD2, 6 bases. V was shortened by 3 bases and J by 7 bases, with 16 bases between the two germline ends. The CDR3 is 15 amino acids. Germline V gene sequence: CDR1 SGHAT, CDR2 FQNNGV. The CDR3 sequence is CASSFNGGVRNEQFF. In nucleotides, the CDR3 is TGTGCCAGCAGCTTTAACGGGGGAGTGAGAAATGAGCAGTTCTTC.

V and J are TRBV24-1 and TRBJ2-5, with 7 bases matching TRBD2. The V segment lost 4 bases and the J segment 5 bases; nucleotides outside the gene matches: 15. Germline CDR1 KGHDR, CDR2 SFDVKD. The CDR3 totals 17 residues. This chain's CDR3 is CATSDPLTSGEAETQYF. In DNA, the CDR3 is TGTGCCACCAGTGACCCCCTAACGAGCGGGGAGGCGGAGACCCAGTACTTC.

The chain employs TRBV18 and TRBJ2-1, with D tentatively TRBD1 or TRBD2 (5 bases each). Trimming stripped 1 base from V and 7 bases from J, with 11 bases between. Germline-derived CDR1 and CDR2 are KGHSH and LQKENI. This CDR3 region has 14 residues. The CDR3 loop reads CASSPRDGDNEQFF. As DNA, the CDR3 is TGTGCCAGCTCACCACGGGACGGGGATAATGAGCAGTTCTTC.

The genes are TRBV30 and TRBJ1-1; D is uncertain. Germline lookup yields CDR1 GTSNPN and CDR2 SVGIG (reference sequence). The CDR3 is made up of 13 amino acids. V dropped 0 bases and J dropped 5 bases, with 10 bases sitting between them. This chain's CDR3 is CAWSVARGTEAFF. The CDR3 DNA reads as TGTGCCTGGAGTGTGGCCCGGGGAACTGAAGCTTTCTTT.

The chain links TRBV29-1 to TRBJ1-1; D ambiguous. The germline gives CDR1 SQVTM, CDR2 ANQGSEA. Trimming cost V 7 bases and J 1 base, with 7 bases left between them. There are 11 residues in the CDR3. The DNA for the CDR3 is TGCAGCGCGGGAAGGAACACTGAAGCTTTCTTT. Translated: CSAGRNTEAFF.

The chain links TRBV5-6 to TRBJ1-6, with TRBD1 matching over 8 bases. CDR1 and CDR2 from the germline V gene are SGHDT and YYEEEE. The J segment lost 7 bases and the V segment lost 4 bases, leaving 7 bases of the junction unmatched. The CDR3 extends over 15 amino acids. CDR3: CASSVPGTGNSPLHF. Here the CDR3 DNA reads TGTGCCAGCAGCGTGCCCGGGACAGGAAATTCACCCCTCCACTTT.

The genes are TRBV28 and TRBJ2-7; TRBD1 agrees at 7 bases. Germline trimming cut 7 bases from V and 0 bases from J; bases unmatched to any gene: 3. CDR1 is MDHEN, CDR2 SYDVKM, per germline. CDR3 length: 13 residues. DNA for the CDR3: TGTGCCAGCACCAGGGACAGCTCCTACGAGCAGTACTTC. This encodes CASTRDSSYEQYF.

The rearrangement links TRBV9 to TRBJ2-1, with D possibly being TRBD1 or TRBD2 (6 bases each). This CDR3 has 15 residues. Trimming pared 0 bases from V and 5 bases from J, leaving 12 bases between. Looked up from germline, CDR1 is SGDLS and CDR2 is YYNGEE. CDR3 loop: CASSVGGGMNNEQFF. In DNA, the CDR3 is TGTGCCAGCAGCGTAGGAGGGGGGATGAACAATGAGCAGTTCTTC.

CDR3 region: CASSQDGRPTEAFF. In DNA, the CDR3 is TGTGCCAGCAGCCAAGATGGCAGACCGACTGAAGCTTTCTTT. V usage is TRBV4-2 and J usage is TRBJ1-1, with no clear D. Between the trimmed V and J ends, which lost 0 bases and 5 bases, there was a span of 10 bases. The germline V gene encodes CDR1 LGHNA and CDR2 YNFKEQ. This CDR3 region has 14 residues.

The V gene is TRBV2, the J gene TRBJ1-2; 7 bases fit TRBD1. Germline V gene data show CDR1 as SNHLY and CDR2 as FYNNEI. CDR3 length: 18 residues. The J segment lost 0 bases and the V segment lost 3 bases, leaving 13 bases of the junction unmatched. The CDR3 DNA is TGTGCCAGCAGTGAGCGGCGCCAGGGACAGCCTCCTAACTATGGCTACACCTTC. Its protein product is CASSERRQGQPPNYGYTF.

This clone came up a few times. The chain employs TRBV4-3 and TRBJ1-6, with D unclear. Germline V gene lookup returns CDR1 LGHNA and CDR2 YSLEER. The CDR3 is 16 residues long. V shed 2 bases and J shed 0 bases, with 8 bases lying between them. The CDR3 DNA follows: TGCGCCAGCAGCCAACGGGCGCTCTCCTATAATTCACCCCTCCACTTT. Protein product: CASSQRALSYNSPLHF.

V and J are TRBV5-1 and TRBJ1-3; 7 bases fit TRBD1. The germline CDR1 and CDR2 sequences are SGHRS and YFSETQ. J lost 2 bases, V lost 4 bases, and 15 bases had no gene match. The CDR3 extends over 18 amino acids. The CDR3 DNA reads TGCGCCAGCAGCAGAACCGGGACAGAAAAAGAGGCTGGAAACACCATATATTTT. Protein product: CASSRTGTEKEAGNTIYF.

The chain couples TRBV10-3 to TRBJ2-3, with 8 bases fitting TRBD1. CDR3 size: 14 residues. Germline CDR1 is ENHRY and CDR2 is SYGVKD. The ends lost 10 bases at V and 3 bases at J; junction bases unmatched: 9. CDR3 loop: CASRTTGVTDTQYF. DNA for the CDR3: TGTGCCAGCCGAACGACAGGGGTAACAGATACGCAGTATTTT.

Written as DNA, the CDR3 is TGTGCCAGCATCTACGGGACAGGGGGGCACACTGAAGCTTTCTTT. Encoded protein: CASIYGTGGHTEAFF. The chain carries TRBV6-5 and TRBJ1-1; TRBD1 matches 11 bases. Trimming took 7 bases from V and 3 from J; bases not matched to a gene: 7. Germline V lookup: CDR1 MNHEY, CDR2 SVGAGI. The CDR3 is 15 residues long.

The V gene is TRBV3-1 (or the pseudogene TRBV3-2), the J gene TRBJ2-5, with 10 positions matching TRBD2. This CDR3 contains 16 residues. The V gene's germline CDR1 is LGHDT and CDR2 YNNKEL (reference sequence). The V segment lost 4 bases and the J segment 2 bases; nucleotides outside the gene matches: 7. The CDR3 sequence: CASSRGLAGVQETQYF. The CDR3 region has the DNA TGTGCCAGCAGCCGAGGGCTAGCGGGGGTTCAAGAGACCCAGTACTTC.

The chain links TRBV5-6 to TRBJ1-5, with 7 bases lining up with TRBD1. The CDR3 has 15 residues. J lost 1 base, V lost 2 bases, and 3 bases had no gene match. Germline CDR1 is SGHDT and CDR2 is YYEEEE. In DNA form, the CDR3 reads TGTGCCAGCAGCTTTAGGGGGCTAAGCAATCAGCCCCAGCATTTT. Amino acids: CASSFRGLSNQPQHF.

The chain recombines TRBV5-8 with TRBJ2-3, with D perhaps matching TRBD2 (5 bases). Per germline, CDR1 SGHTS and CDR2 YDEGEE. V was shortened by 0 bases and J by 0 bases, with 14 bases between the two germline ends. This CDR3 comprises 17 residues. The CDR3 bases are TGTGCCAGCAGCTTGGTGAGGCGGGCGTCTAGCACAGATACGCAGTATTTT. This encodes CASSLVRRASSTDTQYF.

V usage is TRBV5-4 and J usage is TRBJ2-3; tentatively, D is TRBD1 or TRBD2 (6 bases each). The CDR3 is 14 amino acids. Germline V lookup: CDR1 SGHNT, CDR2 YYREEE (reference sequence). The V end lost 3 bases, the J end lost 6 bases, and 14 bases lay between the germline ends. The CDR3, as DNA: TGTGCCAGCAGCTCGGACAGCCGGGGGGATACGCAGTATTTT. It translates to CASSSDSRGDTQYF.

The V gene is TRBV29-1, the J gene TRBJ1-2; no reliable D call. The CDR3 length is 13 residues. Deletions cut 4 bases from V and 5 bases from J, with 14 bases between. Germline-derived CDR1 and CDR2 are SQVTM and ANQGSEA. The CDR3 DNA follows: TGCAGCGTTGTTGATGGCGGAAAGTATGGCTACACCTTC. This codes for CSVVDGGKYGYTF.

The rearrangement joins TRBV27 to TRBJ2-5, with D hard to call. Germline CDR1 reads MNHEY; CDR2 reads SMNVEV (reference sequence). The CDR3 totals 15 residues. The ends were cut back, 0 bases at V and 5 bases at J, with 13 bases in the middle. In DNA form, the CDR3 reads TGTGCCAGCAGTTTATCGGGTCCTTTTGCGGAGACCCAGTACTTC. Its translation is CASSLSGPFAETQYF.

The chain uses TRBV3-1 (or the pseudogene TRBV3-2) and TRBJ1-2; D ambiguous. The CDR3 totals 15 residues. Germline loops: CDR1 LGHDT, CDR2 YNNKEL (reference sequence). The ends were cut back, 1 base at V and 4 bases at J, with 13 bases in the middle. Written as DNA, the CDR3 is TGTGCCAGCAGCCAAGGTGGCGGAGGAAGCTATGGCTACACCTTC. It encodes CASSQGGGGSYGYTF.

This chain links TRBV21-1 with TRBJ1-5. TRBV21-1 is annotated as a pseudogene. This CDR3 is built from 17 residues. CDR3 region: CASSANRAEENNQPQHF. CDR3 DNA: TGTGCCAGCAGCGCCAACCGGGCCGAAGAGAACAATCAGCCCCAGCATTTT.

The chain links TRBV11-2 to TRBJ1-2, with D tentatively TRBD1 (5 bases). Germline V CDR1 and CDR2: SGHAT, FQNNGV. V was clipped by 1 base and J by 0 bases, with 6 bases between them. There are 14 residues in the CDR3. CDR3 residues: CASSLAGPNYGYTF. In nucleotides, the CDR3 is TGTGCCAGCAGCTTAGCGGGGCCTAACTATGGCTACACCTTC.

The rearrangement uses TRBV3-1 (or the pseudogene TRBV3-2) and TRBJ2-5, with 13 bases aligning to TRBD2. The CDR3 totals 16 residues. The V gene's germline CDR1 is LGHDT and CDR2 YNNKEL (reference sequence). Germline trimming cut 2 bases from V and 2 bases from J; bases unmatched to any gene: 2. CDR3 residues: CASSQKLAGGQETQYF. CDR3 in DNA: TGTGCCAGCAGCCAAAAACTAGCGGGGGGGCAAGAGACCCAGTACTTC.

The V and J genes are TRBV6-5 and TRBJ2-3; D may correspond to TRBD1 or TRBD2 (5 bases each). Germline CDR1 reads MNHEY; CDR2 reads SVGAGI. The CDR3 length is 16 residues. Trimming shortened V by 2 bases and J by 7 bases, and 19 bases separated the two germline ends. The chain's CDR3 is CASSYGAGAGTYTQYF. In DNA form, the CDR3 reads TGTGCCAGCAGTTACGGGGCGGGCGCAGGTACTTATACGCAGTATTTT.